A selection of T cell receptor beta chains follows, all from one sample in a study of blood T cell repertoires in COVID-19. Using immunoSEQ multiplex PCR, the repertoire was profiled, and TCRdb retains in-frame clones only, with some absent. This table has roughly 400,000 clones, 75% to 90% appearing once. The source material was PBMCs or T cells enriched from blood (not recorded which). All receptors come from a man in his thirties or forties who had recovered from COVID-19. Each CDR3 is given without its conserved first and last residue. The order of the fields is V gene, CDR3 protein.

TRBV28 | ASSFRKTATYNEQF
TRBV18 | ASSRDNYSNQPQH
TRBV28 | ASKPQGYNEQF
TRBV7-9 | ASSKFRDTDEQF
TRBV6-5 | ASRPGGSEKLF
TRBV19 | ASIAGGSSYNEQF
TRBV29-1 | STSRTSGNNEQF
TRBV6-5 | ASKLRGSEAF
TRBV6-6 | ASSPFSGRASPDTQY
TRBV19 | ASSTGSLYGYT
TRBV5-1 | ASSFPGQGAGDTQY
TRBV28 | ASSPGTDGNTIY
TRBV28 | ASSFQGAYGYT
TRBV28 | ASSLPPGQGPTHSGANVLT
TRBV18 | ASSPLLATSTDTQY
TRBV14 | ASSQRAIGANVLT
TRBV3-1/TRBV3-2 | ASSHLNLGRSNEKLF
TRBV5-1 | ASSSQGSGETQY
TRBV19 | ASSIVAGGSSTDTQY
TRBV7-9 | ASSLIRTSGELF
TRBV15 | ATSTLARNSYEQY
TRBV28 | ASSLGATGANVLT
TRBV2 | ATLAGGDYNEQF
TRBV5-6 | ASSRDRGGVSYEQY
TRBV30 | AWSGQPYNSPLH
TRBV10-3 | AISGTSNQPQH
TRBV6-5 | ASSPQGARTEAF
TRBV27 | ASSLSTGVTEAF